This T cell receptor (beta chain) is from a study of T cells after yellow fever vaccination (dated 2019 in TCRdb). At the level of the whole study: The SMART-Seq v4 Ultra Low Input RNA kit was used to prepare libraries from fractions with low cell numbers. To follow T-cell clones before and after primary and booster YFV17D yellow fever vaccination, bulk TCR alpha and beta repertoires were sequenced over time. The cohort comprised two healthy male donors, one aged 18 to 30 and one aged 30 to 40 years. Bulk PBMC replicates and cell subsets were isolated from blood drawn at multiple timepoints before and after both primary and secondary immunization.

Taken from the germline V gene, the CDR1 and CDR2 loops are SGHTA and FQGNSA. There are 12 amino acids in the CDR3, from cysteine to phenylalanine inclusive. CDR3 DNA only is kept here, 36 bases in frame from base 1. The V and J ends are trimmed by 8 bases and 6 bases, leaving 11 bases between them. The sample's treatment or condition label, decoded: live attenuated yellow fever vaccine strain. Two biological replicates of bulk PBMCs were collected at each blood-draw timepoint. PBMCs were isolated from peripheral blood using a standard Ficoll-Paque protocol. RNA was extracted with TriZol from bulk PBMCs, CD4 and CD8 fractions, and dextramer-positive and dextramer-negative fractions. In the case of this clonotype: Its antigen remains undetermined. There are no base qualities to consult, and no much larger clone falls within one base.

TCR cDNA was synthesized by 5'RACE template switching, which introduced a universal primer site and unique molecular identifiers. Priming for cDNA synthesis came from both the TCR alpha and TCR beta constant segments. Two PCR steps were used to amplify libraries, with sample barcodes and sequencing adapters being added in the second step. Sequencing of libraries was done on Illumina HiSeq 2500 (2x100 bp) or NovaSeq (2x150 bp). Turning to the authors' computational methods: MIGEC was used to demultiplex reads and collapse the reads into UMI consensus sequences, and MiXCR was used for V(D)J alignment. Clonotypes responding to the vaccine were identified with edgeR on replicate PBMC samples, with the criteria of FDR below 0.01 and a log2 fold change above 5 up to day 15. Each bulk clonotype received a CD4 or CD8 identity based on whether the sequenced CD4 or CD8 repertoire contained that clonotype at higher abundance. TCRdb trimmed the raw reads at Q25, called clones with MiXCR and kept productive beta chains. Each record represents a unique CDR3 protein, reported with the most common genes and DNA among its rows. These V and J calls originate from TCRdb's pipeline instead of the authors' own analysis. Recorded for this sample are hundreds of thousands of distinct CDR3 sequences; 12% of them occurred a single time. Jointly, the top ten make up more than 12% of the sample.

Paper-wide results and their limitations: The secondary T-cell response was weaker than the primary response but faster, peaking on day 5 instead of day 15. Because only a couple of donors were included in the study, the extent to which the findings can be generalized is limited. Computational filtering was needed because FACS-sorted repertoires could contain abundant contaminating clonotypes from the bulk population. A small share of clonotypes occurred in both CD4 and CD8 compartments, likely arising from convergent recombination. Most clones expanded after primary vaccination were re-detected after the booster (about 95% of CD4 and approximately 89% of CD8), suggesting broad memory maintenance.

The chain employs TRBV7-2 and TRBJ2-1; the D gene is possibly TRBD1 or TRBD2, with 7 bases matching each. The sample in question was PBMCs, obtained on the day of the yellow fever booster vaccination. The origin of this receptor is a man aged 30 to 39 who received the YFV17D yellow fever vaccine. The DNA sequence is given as TGTGCCAGCGCCAGGGGGGGCAATGAGCAGTTCTTC. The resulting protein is CASARGGNEQFF.